This T cell receptor beta chain was sequenced for a study of T cells in Graves' hyperthyroidism and ophthalmopathy. Study-wide context: Peripheral blood specimens were obtained at initial diagnosis, prior to any treatment.

Ten or more counts support this clonotype. Each 10 ml fresh peripheral blood draw supplied the PBMCs. J gave up 10 bases and V 1 base, and 23 bases lay outside the gene matches. This CDR3 has 21 residues. Per the germline V gene, CDR1 is LGHDT and CDR2 is YNNKEL (reference sequence). RNA transcripts provided the source from which TCR beta CDR3 regions were amplified. First-round RT-PCR of the TCR CDR3 relied on the HTBI primer set. One entry per CDR3 protein, called by TCRdb with MiXCR from the multiplex PCR reads. The sample has around 300,000 distinct CDR3 sequences, approximately 15% seen once; the top ten hold roughly 25%.

This chain uses TRBV3-1 with TRBJ2-1; TRBD2 matches at 12 bases. The sequenced material came from blood. The clonotype was recovered from a woman under 40 with Graves' hyperthyroidism. This chain's CDR3 is CASSQGRWTSGNHLEGLEQFF. CDR3 DNA: TGTGCCAGCAGCCAAGGAAGGTGGACTAGCGGGAATCATCTAGAAGGGCTCGAGCAGTTCTTC.